This TCR beta chain was recovered during a study of blood T cells in healthy people across ages. The authors isolated at least 6 million PBMCs per sample. As regards this clonotype: Its antigen is not known.

V was pared by 6 bases and J by 8 bases, with 9 bases of the junction left unmatched. The CDR3 length is 13 residues. The germline CDR1 and CDR2 sequences are MDHEN and SYDVKM. For the second PCR, which ran for about 7 to 11 cycles, a sample-barcoded 5' primer and a J-beta primer mix were used. Every molecule of cDNA carried a tag from a template-switch adaptor with 12 random nucleotides. TCRdb itself ran the 5' RACE reads through MiXCR, one entry per CDR3 protein. Seen here are some 890,000 distinct CDR3 sequences, almost 30% observed once, and the top ten hold around 9.6%. Study-level results: In long-lived donors, naive CD4+ cell counts and diversity exceeded those of aged donors.

These data were also reused for a study on T cells of mothers and their children. That source notes: Five or six children and their three healthy Caucasian mothers were the donors.

This sequence joins TRBV28 and TRBJ1-2; 7 bases map to TRBD1. The receptor's source is a woman in her thirties or forties in good health. Specimen: blood. The CDR3 reads CASSPQGTRGYTF. Here the CDR3 DNA reads TGTGCCAGCAGCCCACAGGGGACTAGAGGCTACACCTTC.